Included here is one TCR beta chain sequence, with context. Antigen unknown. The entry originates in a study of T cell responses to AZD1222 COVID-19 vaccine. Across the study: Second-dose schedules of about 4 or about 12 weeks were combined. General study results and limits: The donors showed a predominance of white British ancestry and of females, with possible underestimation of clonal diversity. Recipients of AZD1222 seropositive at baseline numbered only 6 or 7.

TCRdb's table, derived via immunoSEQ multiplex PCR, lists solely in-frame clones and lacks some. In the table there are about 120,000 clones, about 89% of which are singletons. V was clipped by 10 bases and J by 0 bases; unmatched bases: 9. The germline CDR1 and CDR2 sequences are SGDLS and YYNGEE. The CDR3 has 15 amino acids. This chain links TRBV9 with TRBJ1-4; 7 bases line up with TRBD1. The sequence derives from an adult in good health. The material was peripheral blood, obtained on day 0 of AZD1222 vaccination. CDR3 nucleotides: TGTGCCGCGTCCAGGGGGGATGCAACTAATGAAAAACTGTTTTTT. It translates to CAASRGDATNEKLFF.